These 18 T cell receptor beta chains share one sample of origin, sequenced in a study of blood T cell repertoires in COVID-19. The assay was immunoSEQ multiplex PCR, and TCRdb's table has in-frame clones only and misses some. The repertoire has about 230,000 clones, approximately 87% of them found once; the top ten carry 2.6%. The sequencing sample was made of peripheral blood. These receptors all stem from a woman aged 70-85 years with active or convalescent COVID-19.

This sequence joins TRBV24-1 and TRBJ2-4; 7 positions match TRBD1. The CDR3 extends over 17 amino acids. Trimming at V came to 6 bases and at J to 6 bases, leaving 16 bases not matched to a gene. Germline CDR1 is KGHDR and CDR2 is SFDVKD. The CDR3 here is CATSLERQGTNRNIQYF. The CDR3 nucleotides are TGTGCCACCAGTTTGGAGAGACAGGGAACTAATCGAAACATTCAGTACTTC.

The chain is built from TRBV6-5 and TRBJ1-2; a weak D match, TRBD1 (5 bases). The germline CDR1 and CDR2 sequences are MNHEY and SVGAGI. With 4 bases removed from V and 6 bases from J, the gap between germline ends came to 15 bases. The CDR3 length is 14 residues. CDR3 nucleotide sequence: TGTGCCAGCAGTTTGGCAGGGAAAAGGGATGGCTACACCTTC. This gives the protein CASSLAGKRDGYTF.

The CDR3 region is CASNDRVRENTQYF. The CDR3 DNA is TGTGCCAGTAACGACAGGGTTCGTGAAAATACGCAGTATTTT. The rearrangement uses TRBV5-5 and TRBJ2-3; TRBD1 aligns across 7 bases. CDR3 length equals 14 residues. Germline CDR1 is SGHKS and CDR2 is YYEKEE (reference sequence). The V segment lost 8 bases and the J segment 7 bases; nucleotides outside the gene matches: 13.

This rearrangement joins TRBV27 to TRBJ1-5, with unresolved D. The V and J ends lost 4 bases and 0 bases respectively, with 7 bases between them. The CDR3 covers 14 residues. Germline assignment: CDR1 MNHEY and CDR2 SMNVEV (reference sequence). In nucleotides, the CDR3 is TGTGCCAGCAGTTCCCCGGGTAGCAATCAGCCCCAGCATTTT. Translation gives CASSSPGSNQPQHF.

The rearrangement joins TRBV9 to TRBJ1-1; the match to TRBD1 covers 7 bases. The CDR3 runs 14 residues. Germline V CDR1 and CDR2: SGDLS, YYNGEE. With 4 bases clipped from V and 2 bases from J, the junction kept 5 bases outside the gene matches. The CDR3 sequence: CASSRNRGNTEAFF. The CDR3 DNA reads as TGTGCCAGCAGCCGGAACAGGGGAAACACTGAAGCTTTCTTT.

This clone appeared once. This chain connects TRBV19 to TRBJ2-1, with TRBD2 matching over 15 bases. The CDR3 has 18 amino acids. Trimming at V came to 10 bases and at J to 0 bases, leaving 10 bases not matched to a gene. Germline CDR1 reads LNHDA; CDR2 reads SQIVND (reference sequence). The CDR3 DNA is TGTGCCACCCAAGGGGGACTAGCGGGAGGCCTCTCCTACAATGAGCAGTTCTTC. This translates into CATQGGLAGGLSYNEQFF.

The table lists this clone with a count of one. This sequence joins TRBV25-1 and TRBJ2-1, with 12 bases fitting TRBD2. Germline V gene sequence: CDR1 MGHDK, CDR2 SYGVNS. V gave up 5 bases and J gave up 2 bases; unmatched junction bases: 7. CDR3 length: 17 residues. DNA for the CDR3: TGTGCCAGCAGTCGACTAGCGGGAGCCAGTACCTACAATGAGCAGTTCTTC. Protein sequence: CASSRLAGASTYNEQFF.

This clone was seen just once. The chain joins TRBV2 to TRBJ1-4, with 7 bases identical to TRBD1. This CDR3 spans 13 amino acids. J gave up 8 bases and V 6 bases, and 6 bases lay outside the gene matches. Per the germline V gene, CDR1 is SNHLY and CDR2 is FYNNEI. CDR3: CASRGQEGEKLFF. The CDR3 DNA reads as TGTGCCAGCAGAGGACAGGAGGGCGAAAAACTGTTTTTT. Full variable domain (missing parts from reference TRBV2 and TRBJ1-4): EPEVTQTPSHQVTQMGQEVILRCVPISNHLYFYWYRQILGQKVEFLVSFYNNEISEKSEIFDDQFSVERPDGSNFTLKIRSTKLEDSAMYFCASRGQEGEKLFFGSGTQLSVL.

V is TRBV18 and J is TRBJ1-1; 10 positions agree with TRBD1. After removal of 5 bases from V and 3 bases from J, the junction contained 0 bases not matched to a gene. Germline CDR1 KGHSH, CDR2 LQKENI. The CDR3 consists of 13 residues. The CDR3, as DNA: TGTGCCAGCTCAGGGACAGGGGACACTGAAGCTTTCTTT. It specifies CASSGTGDTEAFF.

This clone was observed a single time. The chain links TRBV5-5 to TRBJ1-1, with 7 bases fitting TRBD1. The CDR3 extends over 14 amino acids. Losses at the gene ends were 4 bases for V and 4 bases for J; bases not matched to a gene: 7. The V gene's germline CDR1 is SGHKS and CDR2 YYEKEE (reference sequence). In nucleotides, the CDR3 is TGTGCCAGCAGCCCACAGGGGCGGGGCACTGAAGCTTTCTTT. It is translated as CASSPQGRGTEAFF.

The CDR3 region has the DNA TGTGCCAGCAGCCCTAGAGGCGGGGGGCGATCACCCCTCCACTTT. Amino acids: CASSPRGGGRSPLHF. The rearrangement links TRBV7-9 to TRBJ1-6, with TRBD1 as a possible D gene (6 bases). CDR1 and CDR2 from the germline V gene are SEHNR and FQNEAQ (reference sequence). V gave up 5 bases and J gave up 10 bases, with 18 bases separating them. There are 15 residues in the CDR3.

This chain joins TRBV7-3 and TRBJ2-1, with D possibly TRBD2 on 5 matching bases. This CDR3 is 16 amino acids long. V was trimmed by 1 base and J by 6 bases, leaving 16 bases between them. Germline CDR1 SGHTA, CDR2 FQGTGA. CDR3 sequence: CASSLNGEAGGNEQFF. The CDR3 DNA reads as TGTGCCAGCAGCTTAAACGGCGAGGCGGGCGGCAATGAGCAGTTCTTC.

The V and J genes are TRBV28 and TRBJ1-1; D remains unclear. The ends were cut back, 5 bases at V and 4 bases at J, with 17 bases in the middle. CDR3 length: 15 amino acids. CDR1 and CDR2 from the germline V gene are MDHEN and SYDVKM. CDR3 in DNA: TGTGCCAGCAGTCCCCGAGCGCTGGCGAGCACTGAAGCTTTCTTT. This gives the protein CASSPRALASTEAFF.

V gene TRBV11-3 combines with J gene TRBJ2-5; tentatively, D is TRBD1 (5 bases). The CDR3 extends over 16 amino acids. The ends were cut back, 1 base at V and 2 bases at J, with 14 bases in the middle. Per the germline V gene, CDR1 is SGHNT and CDR2 is YENEEA. CDR3 in DNA: TGTGCCAGCAGCTTAGGGACAAGGAAGGTGCAAGAGACCCAGTACTTC. It specifies CASSLGTRKVQETQYF.

This chain uses TRBV5-1 with TRBJ2-7, with unresolved D. The germline CDR1 and CDR2 sequences are SGHRS and YFSETQ. The CDR3 consists of 12 residues. Trimming pared 0 bases from V and 2 bases from J, leaving 3 bases between. The CDR3 DNA sequence: TGCGCCAGCAGCTTGGGCGCCTACGAGCAGTACTTC. Its translation is CASSLGAYEQYF.

V and J are TRBV2 and TRBJ1-1, with D perhaps TRBD1 (5 bases). The V gene's germline CDR1 is SNHLY and CDR2 FYNNEI. The CDR3 is 16 amino acids. Between the trimmed V and J ends, which lost 1 base and 6 bases, there was a span of 18 bases. CDR3 region: CASSEGHGQVGSEAFF. As DNA, the CDR3 is TGTGCCAGCAGTGAAGGTCATGGACAAGTGGGTTCTGAAGCTTTCTTT. Drawing the rest from reference TRBV2 and TRBJ1-1, the complete variable domain is EPEVTQTPSHQVTQMGQEVILRCVPISNHLYFYWYRQILGQKVEFLVSFYNNEISEKSEIFDDQFSVERPDGSNFTLKIRSTKLEDSAMYFCASSEGHGQVGSEAFFGQGTRLTVV.

V usage is TRBV28 and J usage is TRBJ2-5; D is possibly TRBD2 (6 bases). The CDR3 runs to 14 residues. CDR1 and CDR2 (germline): MDHEN, SYDVKM. The V and J ends lost 7 bases and 5 bases respectively, with 17 bases between them. CDR3 amino acids: CASTLGGSRETQYF. In DNA form, the CDR3 reads TGTGCCAGCACCCTGGGGGGATCGAGGGAGACCCAGTACTTC.

V and J are TRBV29-1 and TRBJ2-2, with D possibly TRBD1 on 5 matching bases. The CDR3 has 14 residues. From germline, CDR1 is SQVTM and CDR2 ANQGSEA. The germline V and J ends were trimmed by 3 bases and 4 bases, with 12 bases remaining between them. The CDR3 DNA reads as TGCAGCGTTGAGGTACAGGTGGGCACCGGGGAGCTGTTTTTT. Protein sequence: CSVEVQVGTGELFF.